What follows is one TCR beta chain and its context. Its antigen remains unidentified. The sorted conventional CD4 T cells were gated as CD4+CD127+. Here immunoSEQ multiplex PCR was the method, and the copy in TCRdb shows in-frame clones only, minus some. The sample shows fewer than 30,000 clones, roughly 96% of them seen only once. The record originates from a study of B cell selection in AIRE deficiency. Germline V CDR1 and CDR2: ENHRY, SYGVKD. The V and J ends lost 4 bases and 4 bases, in that order; junction bases with no gene match: 6. CDR3 length equals 15 residues. Study-wide findings and caveats: About 30.6% of healthy-shared Treg sequences were found among patient Tconv cells.

The chain uses TRBV10-3 and TRBJ2-3, with TRBD2 identical over 9 bases. This sequence was found in a human donor in good health. The source material was CD4+CD127+ conventional T cells sorted from PBMCs. The CDR3 nucleotides read TGTGCCATCAGTGGGGCGGGAGGGCCAGCAGATACGCAGTATTTT. Its protein is CAISGAGGPADTQYF.